This T cell receptor beta chain came from a study of shared clonotypes between healthy human individuals. This table comes from immunoSEQ multiplex PCR, and its TCRdb copy is limited to in-frame clones, with some not included. The table lists some 240,000 clones, about 69% of them singletons. The V gene lost 0 bases and the J gene lost 6 bases, with 8 bases spanning the gap. The CDR3 spans 14 residues. Germline-derived CDR1 and CDR2 are LNHDA and SQIVND (reference sequence). Sequenced sample: memory CD4+ T cells sorted from blood. Subset: CD45RA-negative fraction. The gene calls are TRBV19 and TRBJ2-2; weak D call: TRBD1 (5 bases). The sequence derives from a man between 25 and 39 years old in good health. CDR3: CASSIDTGAGELFF. CDR3 DNA: TGTGCCAGTAGTATAGACACAGGAGCCGGGGAGCTGTTTTTT.